These 19 T cell receptor beta chains came from one sample sequenced in a study of blood T cells in healthy people across ages (dated by TCRdb to about 2015). The library was obtained by 5' RACE. Sequencer: Illumina HiSeq 2500. The second PCR ran for about 7 to 11 cycles and used a J-beta primer mix along with a sample-barcoded 5' primer. The raw public data were reprocessed by TCRdb itself: fastp quality trimming at Q25, MiXCR clonotype calling, in-frame beta chains only. Entries are consolidated by CDR3 protein sequence, retaining the most common genes and DNA. The sample records 600,000 to 850,000 distinct CDR3 sequences, 35% to 45% of which are singletons. Of the sample, 20% to 25% is held by the ten largest clones. The sequencing input was blood. These receptors were collected from a woman aged 55 to 70 in good health.

This chain connects TRBV3-1 to TRBJ2-1, with D possibly being TRBD1 (5 bases). The CDR3 sequence is 13 residues long. Germline V CDR1 and CDR2: LGHDT, YNNKEL (reference sequence). Trimming left V 3 bases short and J 12 bases short, with 15 bases between. CDR3 sequence: CASSQGGARGQFF. The CDR3 coding sequence is TGTGCCAGCAGCCAGGGTGGGGCAAGGGGGCAGTTCTTC.

This clonotype turned up a few times. The chain couples TRBV6-1 to TRBJ2-5; D is tentatively TRBD1 or TRBD2 (6 bases each). Germline values: CDR1 MNHNS, CDR2 SASEGT. Trimming removed 0 bases from V and 5 bases from J, with 10 bases in between. The CDR3 has 14 amino acids. The chain's CDR3 is CASSEAQGRETQYF. DNA for the CDR3: TGTGCCAGCAGTGAAGCGCAGGGGAGGGAGACCCAGTACTTC.

In its sample, this clonotype was seen a few times. The chain links TRBV6-6 to TRBJ2-1, with no clear D. Trimming pared 10 bases from V and 0 bases from J, leaving 10 bases between. Looked up from germline, CDR1 is MNHNY and CDR2 is SVGAGI (reference sequence). The CDR3 sequence is 13 residues long. CDR3 sequence (DNA): TGTGCCACCTCACTAAGCTCCTACAATGAGCAGTTCTTC. Translated: CATSLSSYNEQFF.

With regard to this clonotype: Germline is not matched at one junction end, which may reflect a read error. V gene TRBV3-1 combines with J gene TRBJ1-6; D gene ambiguous. Germline V gene data show CDR1 as LGHDT and CDR2 as YNNKEL (reference sequence). The CDR3 runs to 13 residues. CDR3 protein: CASSPVRESPPHF. The DNA of the CDR3 is TGTGCCAGCAGCCCCGTGCGCGAATCACCCCCCCACTTT. The full variable domain, completed using reference TRBV3-1 and TRBJ1-6, is DTAVSQTPKYLVTQMGNDKSIKCEQNLGHDTMYWYKQDSKKFLKIMFSYNNKELIINETVPNRFSPKSPDKAHLNLHINSLELGDSAVYFCASSPVRESPPHFGNGTRLTVT.

The chain has TRBV24-1 and TRBJ1-2; TRBD1 matches at 9 bases. The CDR3 length is 20 residues. J lost 2 bases, V lost 2 bases, and 17 bases had no gene match. The germline V gene has CDR1 KGHDR and CDR2 SFDVKD. The DNA of the CDR3 is TGTGCCACCAGTGATTGGGGGGTCCCGGGACAGGGACCAATAAACTATGGCTACACCTTC. Amino acid sequence: CATSDWGVPGQGPINYGYTF.

This clonotype was seen many times. The rearrangement links TRBV28 to TRBJ2-7, with 7 bases fitting TRBD2. CDR3 length equals 12 residues. Per germline, CDR1 MDHEN and CDR2 SYDVKM. Trimming removed 3 bases from V and 7 bases from J; junction bases left unmatched: 3. The CDR3 sequence is CASSLSGNEQYF. In nucleotides, the CDR3 is TGTGCCAGCAGTTTGAGCGGGAATGAGCAGTACTTC.

There are a few counts of this clonotype. V gene TRBV20-1 combines with J gene TRBJ2-5; TRBD2 matches at 8 bases. Trimming at V came to 2 bases and at J to 11 bases, leaving 28 bases not matched to a gene. There are 19 residues in the CDR3. CDR1 and CDR2 (germline): DFQATT, SNEGSKA (reference sequence). The CDR3 region is CSARFRVVGREASYNEQYF. In nucleotides, the CDR3 is TGCAGTGCTAGATTTAGGGTAGTGGGGCGGGAGGCCTCCTACAATGAGCAGTACTTC.

The CDR3 is CASSYSIRQGLFRETQYF. The CDR3 bases are TGTGCCAGCAGTTACTCGATTCGACAGGGTCTTTTTAGGGAGACCCAGTACTTC. V and J are TRBV6-5 and TRBJ2-5, with TRBD1 matching over 7 bases. With 0 bases clipped from V and 5 bases from J, the junction kept 15 bases outside the gene matches. Per the germline V gene, CDR1 is MNHEY and CDR2 is SVGAGI. CDR3 length: 18 residues.

The chain uses TRBV2 and TRBJ1-1; unclear D gene. Trimming cost V 4 bases and J 11 bases, with 11 bases left between them. The CDR3 extends over 11 amino acids. The germline V gene has CDR1 SNHLY and CDR2 FYNNEI. CDR3 sequence (DNA): TGTGCCAGCAGTGGGACGCCTGTTGCTTTCTTT. It codes for CASSGTPVAFF. Supplemented by reference TRBV2 and TRBJ1-1, the full variable domain reads EPEVTQTPSHQVTQMGQEVILRCVPISNHLYFYWYRQILGQKVEFLVSFYNNEISEKSEIFDDQFSVERPDGSNFTLKIRSTKLEDSAMYFCASSGTPVAFFGQGTRLTVV.

A few counts support this clonotype. The V gene is TRBV29-1, the J gene TRBJ2-5, with TRBD2 matching over 7 bases. The V gene's germline CDR1 is SQVTM and CDR2 ANQGSEA. The CDR3 extends over 12 amino acids. V lost 3 bases and J lost 4; bases outside the gene matches: 2. Written as DNA, the CDR3 is TGCAGCGTTGATACGGGGGGAGAGACCCAGTACTTC. It codes for CSVDTGGETQYF.

V gene TRBV6-5 combines with J gene TRBJ1-5; D gene uncertain. V was shortened by 5 bases and J by 4 bases, with 9 bases between the two germline ends. Germline loops: CDR1 MNHEY, CDR2 SVGAGI. This CDR3 comprises 13 residues. The CDR3 reads CASSGAVNQPQHF. Here the CDR3 DNA reads TGTGCCAGCAGTGGCGCTGTTAATCAGCCCCAGCATTTT.

Points on this clonotype: This clone may be a read error of a much larger clone one base away. The chain combines TRBV7-2 with TRBJ2-5; possibly TRBD1 for D (6 bases). The last part of the DNA fits TRBJ2-7 better; the J call may be wrong. The CDR3 covers 12 residues. Germline CDR1 and CDR2: SGHTA and FQGNSA. CDR3 bases: TGTGCCAGCAGCTTTGGGGGCTGCGAGCAGTACTTC. This encodes CASSFGGCEQYF.

This clonotype has a count of ten or more. The chain carries TRBV4-2 and TRBJ2-3; TRBD2 matches at 10 bases. The CDR3 sequence is 21 residues long. J gave up 4 bases and V 3 bases, and 22 bases lay outside the gene matches. Germline CDR1 is LGHNA and CDR2 is YNFKEQ. As DNA, the CDR3 is TGTGCCAGCAGCCATCCTATTACCCGGGCTAAGATAGCGGGAGGACCAGATACGCAGTATTTT. Its translation: CASSHPITRAKIAGGPDTQYF.

This clonotype was counted once. The junction does not match germline at one end; this may be a read error. The rearrangement links TRBV24-1 to TRBJ1-2; D possibly corresponds to TRBD1 (5 bases). The CDR3 totals 15 residues. CDR1 is KGHDR, CDR2 SFDVKD, per germline. Here the CDR3 reads CAASDQQGEGYGYTF. The CDR3 DNA sequence: TGTGCCGCCAGTGACCAGCAGGGTGAAGGCTATGGCTACACCTTC.

This clonotype was picked up many times. The chain joins TRBV4-3 to TRBJ2-1, with D hard to call. The CDR3 is made up of 13 amino acids. With 0 bases removed from V and 7 bases from J, the gap between germline ends came to 7 bases. In germline, CDR1 is LGHNA, CDR2 YSLEER. CDR3 sequence reads: CASSQDLPNEQFF. In DNA, the CDR3 is TGCGCCAGCAGCCAAGACCTTCCGAATGAGCAGTTCTTC.

This clonotype has just a few counts. This chain links TRBV5-1 with TRBJ1-2, with D perhaps TRBD1 (6 bases). The CDR3 covers 14 residues. The V end lost 0 bases, the J end lost 4 bases, and 10 bases lay between the germline ends. Germline V lookup: CDR1 SGHRS, CDR2 YFSETQ. CDR3 protein: CASSLEDSRYGYTF. CDR3 in DNA: TGCGCCAGCAGCTTGGAGGACAGCCGCTATGGCTACACCTTC.

This chain uses TRBV6-2 or TRBV6-3 with TRBJ2-5, with D hard to call. CDR1 is MNHEY and CDR2 is SVGEGT in the germline V gene. The V end lost 0 bases, the J end lost 11 bases, and 13 bases lay between the germline ends. This CDR3 comprises 13 residues. The CDR3 region is CASSYSPAQEQYF. The CDR3 bases are TGTGCCAGCAGTTACTCTCCGGCTCAAGAGCAGTACTTC.

This clonotype was seen repeatedly, ten times or more. CDR3 DNA sequence: TGTGCCAGCAGCCCCAGCGGAGGTTGGGAGACCCAGTACTTC. Its translation is CASSPSGGWETQYF. The chain has TRBV3-1 and TRBJ2-5, with D maybe TRBD2 (5 bases). The germline V and J ends were trimmed by 4 bases and 5 bases, with 14 bases remaining between them. This CDR3 spans 14 amino acids. CDR1 LGHDT and CDR2 YNNKEL come from the germline V gene (reference sequence).

The chain couples TRBV6-2 or TRBV6-3 to TRBJ2-2; 14 bases line up with TRBD2. From germline, CDR1 is MNHEY and CDR2 SVGEGT. The CDR3 consists of 16 residues. V gave up 9 bases and J gave up 5 bases; unmatched junction bases: 8. The CDR3 here is CARPGLAGVRTGELFF. CDR3 coding DNA: TGTGCCAGGCCGGGACTAGCGGGAGTACGGACCGGGGAGCTGTTTTTT.